The clone carrying this T cell receptor (beta chain) was observed many times. Its target is not known. Investigators profiled TCR beta VDJ and CDR3 from genomic DNA template. One entry per CDR3 protein, called by TCRdb with MiXCR from the reads. This table holds under 200,000 distinct CDR3 sequences, approximately 40% found once. These data belong to a study of CD8+CD57+ T cells in acquired aplastic anemia. In the study overall: CD4+ and CD8+ cells, once sorted, gave DNA averaging roughly 3.4 ug. Healthy donors had, on average, around 11 million reads for their CD4+ cells. General study findings and limits: Controls did not differ significantly from patients in CD8+ Simpson's diversity. Between patients and controls, around 30 CD8+ CDR3 sequences were found in common.

The CDR3 is made up of 12 amino acids. Germline CDR1 is SGHNT and CDR2 is YYREEE (reference sequence). V was pared by 0 bases and J by 4 bases, with 5 bases between. This TCR came from a human donor in good health. V and J are TRBV5-4 and TRBJ2-7; D unresolved. Input material: sorted CD4+, CD8+, or CD8+CD57+ T cells (not recorded which) from PBMCs. The DNA of the CDR3 is TGTGCCAGCAGCTTGGACAAGTACGAGCAGTACTTC. The encoded protein is CASSLDKYEQYF. Variable domain in full (rest from reference TRBV5-4 and TRBJ2-7): ETGVTQSPTHLIKTRGQQVTLRCSSQSGHNTVSWYQQALGQGPQFIFQYYREEENGRGNFPPRFSGLQFPNYSSELNVNALELDDSALYLCASSLDKYEQYFGPGTRLTVT.